This TCR beta chain is from a study of T cells in Graves' hyperthyroidism and ophthalmopathy. Amplification targeted TCR beta CDR3 regions from RNA transcripts. The TCR CDR3 was amplified in a first-round RT-PCR using the HTBI primer set. Each CDR3 protein gets one entry after TCRdb re-called the multiplex PCR reads with MiXCR. The sample has more than 350,000 distinct CDR3 sequences; over 12% are singletons. Sequenced input: blood. This receptor was identified in a woman aged 55-70 years with Graves' ophthalmopathy.

Written as DNA, the CDR3 is TGTGCCAGCAGCCAGCAACTAGCGGGAGGGCATGAGCAGTTCTTC. The encoded protein is CASSQQLAGGHEQFF. The rearrangement links TRBV3-1 to TRBJ2-1; 13 bases fit TRBD2. The CDR3 totals 15 residues. Germline values: CDR1 LGHDT, CDR2 YNNKEL (reference sequence). The junction had 4 bases not matched to a gene; V was cut back by 3 bases and J by 8 bases.